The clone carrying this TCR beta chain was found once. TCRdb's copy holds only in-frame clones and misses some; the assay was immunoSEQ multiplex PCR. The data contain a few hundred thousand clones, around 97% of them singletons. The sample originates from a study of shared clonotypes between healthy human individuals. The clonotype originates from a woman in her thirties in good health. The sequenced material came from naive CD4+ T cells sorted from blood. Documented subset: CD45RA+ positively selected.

The DNA for the CDR3 is TGCAGCTCTCAAGGACAGGGGGTTACGGAGGGCAATGAGCAGTTCTTC. Protein: CSSQGQGVTEGNEQFF. The chain uses TRBV29-1 and TRBJ2-1, with 10 nucleotides matching TRBD1. V lost 8 bases and J lost 6; bases outside the gene matches: 16. The CDR3 covers 16 residues. The germline gives CDR1 SQVTM, CDR2 ANQGSEA.